This TCR beta chain was sequenced in a study of siplizumab effects on memory and regulatory T cells. Broader study findings: Siplizumab produced a significant reduction in alloreactive sequences that were traceable to unstimulated CD4+ memory cells.

V was cut by 3 bases and J by 0 bases, with 13 bases left in between. This CDR3 comprises 16 residues. Per germline, CDR1 SGHNT and CDR2 YYREEE (reference sequence). A remark on this clone: No antigen is known for it.

Around 10^5 TCR templates per sample were sequenced. Using immunoSEQ multiplex PCR, the repertoire was profiled, and TCRdb retains in-frame clones only, with some absent. The sample lists about 120,000 clones, 80% to 95% seen once, with 1% to 1.5% in the top ten. The chain recombines TRBV5-4 with TRBJ1-3; tentative D call: TRBD1 (5 bases). The sequence was obtained from a human donor in good health. The sequencing input was CD4+ T cells sorted from blood. The CDR3, as DNA: TGTGCCAGCAGCTCCGGGACGGGAAACTCTGGAAACACCATATATTTT. Translated: CASSSGTGNSGNTIYF.